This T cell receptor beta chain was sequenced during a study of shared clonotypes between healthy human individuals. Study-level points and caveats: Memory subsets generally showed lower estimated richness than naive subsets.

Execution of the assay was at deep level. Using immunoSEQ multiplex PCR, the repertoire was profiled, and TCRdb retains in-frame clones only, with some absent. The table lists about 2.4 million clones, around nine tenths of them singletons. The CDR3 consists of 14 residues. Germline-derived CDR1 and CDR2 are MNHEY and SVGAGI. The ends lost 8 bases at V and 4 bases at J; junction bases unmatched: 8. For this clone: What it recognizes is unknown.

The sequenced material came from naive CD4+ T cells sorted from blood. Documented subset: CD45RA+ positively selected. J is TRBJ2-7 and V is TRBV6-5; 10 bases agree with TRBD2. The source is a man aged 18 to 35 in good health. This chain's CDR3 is CASQSGLASYEQYF. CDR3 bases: TGTGCCAGCCAATCGGGACTAGCGTCATACGAGCAGTACTTC.